This TCR beta chain was identified during a study of response to subunit inactivated influenza vaccine. Study-level results: Seasonal influenza vaccination, on each occasion, was suggested by the authors to recruit few new T cells.

TCRdb independently ran MiXCR on the RT-PCR reads; one entry per CDR3 protein. The sample holds about 700,000 distinct CDR3 sequences, approximately 15% seen once. The CDR3 has 14 amino acids. Germline V gene sequence: CDR1 SGHNT, CDR2 YENEEA. Regarding this clonotype: Its antigen is currently unknown. This may be a read error: a much more frequent sequence differs by one nucleotide.

The chain is built from TRBV11-3 and TRBJ2-2; D is perhaps TRBD1 or TRBD2 (5 bases each). The receptor was derived from a man aged 50 to 60 who received an inactivated influenza vaccine. The sequenced sample was PBMCs from blood, obtained less than 15 days before vaccination. This chain's CDR3 is CASSLTKDTGELLF. CDR3 nucleotides: TGTGCCAGCAGCTTAACGAAGGACACCGGGGAGCTGCTTTTT.